This T cell receptor (beta chain) was captured in a study of cytomegalovirus exposure and HLA in healthy donors. About the study: Counted in an early data release were about 86 million unique TCRs from HLA-typed donors.

Germline values: CDR1 MNHEY, CDR2 SMNVEV (reference sequence). The junction had 6 bases not matched to a gene; V was cut back by 6 bases and J by 3 bases. The CDR3 runs to 15 residues. Study-level results: The study labeled 150 to 200 TCR beta chains cytomegalovirus-associated. In an earlier analysis, productive rearrangement rates for most beta V segments clustered near 87% or 30%. Later analysis found that TCR beta chains associated with HLA were more clonally expanded than other, equally common chains.

Notes on this clone: The antigen remains undetermined.

Primers included in the PCR were 60 Vbeta and 13 Jbeta primers. Clones were read by immunoSEQ multiplex PCR, and TCRdb kept only the in-frame ones, dropping some. Of 80,000 to 100,000 clones in the sample, 80% to 85% were seen once. J is TRBJ2-7 and V is TRBV27, with 12 bases fitting TRBD1. The sequence was obtained from a middle-aged man in good health and CMV-seronegative. Sequencing was performed on PBMCs. CDR3 loop: CASRRGTGGNYEQYF. DNA of the CDR3: TGTGCCAGCAGACGCGGGACAGGGGGCAACTACGAGCAGTACTTC.